This entry describes one T cell receptor beta chain. V was trimmed by 1 base and J by 3 bases, leaving 15 bases between them. Germline V gene sequence: CDR1 MGHRA, CDR2 YSYEKL. This CDR3 contains 17 residues. This record belongs to a study of blood T cell repertoires in COVID-19. The overall study: Both acute and convalescent COVID-19 samples were obtained from the United States, Italy and Spain. PBMCs, B-cell-depleted T cells, or T cells provided the cDNA or gDNA that made up the material.

Original processing notes: Reference gene primer amplification in the assay estimated nucleated cell counts. TCRdb's copy holds only in-frame clones and misses some; the assay was immunoSEQ multiplex PCR. V and J calls and clone size are as listed in that table; D and trimming were resolved from the DNA. The sample lists some 270,000 clones; 80% to 90% were seen once. The sequenced sample was peripheral blood. The chain carries TRBV4-1 and TRBJ2-2; tentatively, D is TRBD2 (5 bases). The source of this sequence is a woman in her seventies with acute or convalescent COVID-19. The chain's CDR3 is CASSQVPRVRDTGELFF. CDR3 DNA sequence: TGCGCCAGCAGCCAAGTTCCCCGGGTGAGGGACACCGGGGAGCTGTTTTTT.